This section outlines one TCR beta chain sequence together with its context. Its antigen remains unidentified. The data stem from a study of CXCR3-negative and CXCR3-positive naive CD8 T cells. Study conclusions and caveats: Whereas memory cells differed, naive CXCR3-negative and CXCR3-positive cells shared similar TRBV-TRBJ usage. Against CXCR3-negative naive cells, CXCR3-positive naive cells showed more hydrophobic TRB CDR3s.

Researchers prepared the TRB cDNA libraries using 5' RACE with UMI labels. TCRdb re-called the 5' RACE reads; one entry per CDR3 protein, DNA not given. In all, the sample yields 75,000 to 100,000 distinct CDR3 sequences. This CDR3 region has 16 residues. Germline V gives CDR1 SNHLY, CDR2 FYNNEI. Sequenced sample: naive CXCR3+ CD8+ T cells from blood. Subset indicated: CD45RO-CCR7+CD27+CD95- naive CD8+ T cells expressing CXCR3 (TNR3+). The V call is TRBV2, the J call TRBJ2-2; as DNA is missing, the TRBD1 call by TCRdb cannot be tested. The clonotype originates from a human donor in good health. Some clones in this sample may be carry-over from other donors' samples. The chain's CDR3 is CASSTSDRQRTGELFF.